One sample yielded the 31 T cell receptor beta chains listed below, sequenced in a study of molecular identifiers for immune sequencing clone quantification. MiXCR was run by TCRdb on the PCR reads, yielding one entry per CDR3 protein. The sample has some 89,000 distinct CDR3 sequences, about 24% seen once. Sequenced sample: naive CD8+ T cells from blood, with Jurkat cell RNA spiked in. Subset specified: FACS-sorted CD8+CD4-CCR7+CD45RA+ naive T cells. The receptors shown here come from a human donor in good health. Some libraries in this study had Jurkat cell RNA spiked in.

In regard to this clonotype: At one of its ends the junction is not consistent with the germline gene, which may arise from a read error. The gene calls are TRBV19 and TRBJ2-1, with TRBD1 matching over 7 bases. Germline assignment: CDR1 LNHDA and CDR2 SQIVND (reference sequence). The CDR3 has 15 amino acids. The CDR3 DNA sequence: TGTGCTAGTACCCCGATCGAAGGGGGCCACAATGAGCAGTTCTTC. Its translation: CASTPIEGGHNEQFF.

CDR3: CASQSMLQGAAEAFF. The CDR3, as DNA: TGTGCCAGCCAATCCATGCTACAGGGGGCGGCTGAAGCTTTCTTT. The chain uses TRBV18 and TRBJ1-1, with 9 bases matching TRBD1. The germline V gene encodes CDR1 KGHSH and CDR2 LQKENI. The CDR3 sequence is 15 residues long. The trim removed 8 bases at V and 6 bases at J, leaving 13 bases unmatched.

This clonotype was seen many times. The chain is built from TRBV3-1 and TRBJ2-5, with D possibly being TRBD2 (6 bases). The CDR3 length is 15 residues. Per germline, CDR1 LGHDT and CDR2 YNNKEL (reference sequence). The V end lost 0 bases, the J end lost 5 bases, and 13 bases lay between the germline ends. The CDR3 spells CASSQDPTGGETQYF. The CDR3 DNA follows: TGTGCCAGCAGCCAAGACCCCACCGGGGGTGAGACCCAGTACTTC.

Comments on this clonotype: One end of the junction does not line up with germline, which may come from a read error. The chain links TRBV28 to TRBJ1-5; possibly TRBD1 for D (5 bases). Germline loops: CDR1 MDHEN, CDR2 SYDVKM. The CDR3 is 15 amino acids. CDR3 protein: CASRMRGAVHPPPHF. The CDR3 DNA follows: TGTGCCAGCAGGATGCGAGGGGCGGTGCATCCGCCCCCGCATTTT. Supplemented by reference TRBV28 and TRBJ1-5, the full variable domain reads DVKVTQSSRYLVKRTGEKVFLECVQDMDHENMFWYRQDPGLGLRLIYFSYDVKMKEKGDIPEGYSVSREKKERFSLILESASTNQTSMYLCASRMRGAVHPPPHFGDGTRLSIL.

The V call is TRBV7-6, the J call TRBJ1-5; TRBD1 agrees at 7 bases. V lost 2 bases and J lost 3; bases outside the gene matches: 7. The V gene's germline CDR1 is SGHVS and CDR2 FNYEAQ. CDR3 length: 16 amino acids. CDR3 bases: TGTGCCAGCAGCTTATTGGACAGGAGGCTCAATCAGCCCCAGCATTTT. Amino acids: CASSLLDRRLNQPQHF. Full variable domain (outside the CDR3, taken from reference TRBV7-6 and TRBJ1-5): GAGVSQSPRYKVTKRGQDVALRCDPISGHVSLYWYRQALGQGPEFLTYFNYEAQQDKSGLPNDRFSAERPEGSISTLTIQRTEQRDSAMYRCASSLLDRRLNQPQHFGDGTRLSIL.

Only a few counts were recorded for this clonotype. The chain recombines TRBV6-4 with TRBJ1-5, with TRBD1 identical over 10 bases. The CDR3 has 17 residues. V shed 7 bases and J 4 bases; nucleotides not matched to a gene: 13. From germline, CDR1 is MRHNA and CDR2 SNTAGT. CDR3 bases: TGTGCCAGCACCGACGGCGGGACAGGGGTCTTGAATCAGCCCCAGCATTTT. Translating gives CASTDGGTGVLNQPQHF.

This clonotype has only a few counts. A much bigger clone sits one base away, suggesting this may be a read error. This chain connects TRBV20-1 to TRBJ2-7; 9 nucleotides align to TRBD2. This CDR3 region has 16 residues. Germline CDR1 is DFQATT and CDR2 is SNEGSKA (reference sequence). The CDR3, as DNA: TGCAGTACTAGGTCTAGCGGGACGTATCGCCCCTACGAGCAGTACTTC. Translating gives CSTRSSGTYRPYEQYF.

On this clonotype itself: An end of the junction differs from the germline gene, which may be a read error. The chain employs TRBV5-1 and TRBJ2-1, with TRBD2 as a possible D gene (6 bases). There are 13 residues in the CDR3. Germline V gives CDR1 SGHRS, CDR2 YFSETQ. CDR3 in amino acids: CTSSLGARGEQFF. The CDR3, as DNA: TGCACCAGCAGCTTGGGAGCGCGGGGAGAGCAGTTCTTC.

This clonotype appeared a single time. A read error may explain this, as a much larger clone is one base away. The V and J genes are TRBV19 and TRBJ1-1, with D hard to call. CDR3 length: 11 residues. The germline CDR1 and CDR2 sequences are LNHDA and SQIVND (reference sequence). The CDR3: CVSSNGGEAFF. CDR3 nucleotide sequence: TGTGTCAGTAGTAACGGTGGTGAAGCTTTCTTT.

A few counts support this clonotype. A much larger clone differs by one base, so this may be a read error. The V call is TRBV28, the J call TRBJ1-5, with 9 bases fitting TRBD1. The V gene's germline CDR1 is MDHEN and CDR2 SYDVKM. The CDR3 is 16 residues long. CDR3 in amino acids: CASSLRYRGHNRPQHF. The CDR3 DNA reads as TGTGCCAGCAGTTTAAGGTACAGGGGGCATAATCGGCCCCAGCATTTT.

CDR3 residues: CASSTSPGFNQPQHF. CDR3 DNA sequence: TGTGCCAGTAGTACGTCCCCGGGATTTAATCAGCCCCAGCATTTT. The chain links TRBV19 to TRBJ1-5; D uncertain. This CDR3 contains 15 residues. CDR1 is LNHDA, CDR2 SQIVND, per germline (reference sequence). V lost 4 bases to trimming and J lost 4 bases, with 14 bases between them.

As for this clonotype: A clone one base away is much larger, so this may be a read error. The J gene is TRBJ2-7, the V gene TRBV5-6; D remains ambiguous. Per germline, CDR1 SGHDT and CDR2 YYEEEE. The CDR3 spans 13 residues. Trimming shortened V by 2 bases and J by 3 bases, and 9 bases separated the two germline ends. The CDR3 DNA is TGTGCCAGCAGCTTTGGGATCTACTACGAGCAGTACTTC. Protein sequence: CASSFGIYYEQYF.

Concerning this clonotype itself: A single base separates this from a much larger clone, so it may be a read error. The chain uses TRBV6-5 and TRBJ2-7; no reliable D call. Trimming removed 5 bases from V and 1 base from J, with 15 bases in between. Germline V gene lookup returns CDR1 MNHEY and CDR2 SVGAGI. The CDR3 runs 15 residues. Here the CDR3 reads CASSPGIFPSYEQYF. The CDR3 bases are TGTGCCAGCAGTCCTGGGATATTTCCGTCCTACGAGCAGTACTTC.

This clonotype was seen many times. The chain combines TRBV11-2 with TRBJ2-7, with no clear D. The germline V gene has CDR1 SGHAT and CDR2 FQNNGV. The CDR3 contains 10 residues. The V end lost 9 bases, the J end lost 4 bases, and 7 bases lay between the germline ends. The CDR3 loop reads CASGPYEQYF. CDR3 coding DNA: TGTGCCAGTGGACCTTACGAGCAGTACTTC. The whole variable domain, filled in from reference TRBV11-2 and TRBJ2-7, reads EAGVAQSPRYKIIEKRQSVAFWCNPISGHATLYWYQQILGQGPKLLIQFQNNGVVDDSQLPKDRFSAERLKGVDSTLKIQPAKLEDSAVYLCASGPYEQYFGPGTRLTVT.

This clonotype was observed at least ten times. The chain has TRBV7-2 and TRBJ1-4; D perhaps matches TRBD1 (6 bases). This CDR3 region has 14 residues. Trimming pared 4 bases from V and 4 bases from J, leaving 10 bases between. CDR1 and CDR2 from the germline V gene are SGHTA and FQGNSA. The CDR3 here is CASSSDSYNEKLFF. DNA of the CDR3: TGTGCCAGCAGCTCGGACAGCTATAATGAAAAACTGTTTTTT.

A word on this clonotype: This may be a read error: a much more frequent sequence differs by one nucleotide. The V gene is TRBV24-1, the J gene TRBJ1-5; no reliable D call. The CDR3 loop spans 14 amino acids. Trimming shortened V by 5 bases and J by 3 bases, and 10 bases separated the two germline ends. Looked up from germline, CDR1 is KGHDR and CDR2 is SFDVKD. The CDR3 here is CATSGSPLNQPQHF. As DNA, the CDR3 is TGTGCCACCAGTGGTTCACCGCTCAATCAGCCCCAGCATTTT.

A note on this clonotype: A much larger clone differs from this one at a single base, so this may be a read error. The chain links TRBV4-3 to TRBJ1-5; D call uncertain. The CDR3 has 14 residues. Germline V lookup: CDR1 LGHNA, CDR2 YSLEER. The CDR3 nucleotides are TGCGCCCGCAGCCCAGGAACAGGCAATCAGCCCCAGCATTTT. Protein: CARSPGTGNQPQHF.

About this clonotype itself: Just one base apart from a much larger clone, this may be a read error. The chain employs TRBV2 and TRBJ2-7; 10 bases are shared with TRBD2. The CDR3 totals 14 residues. Germline CDR1 SNHLY, CDR2 FYNNEI. Here the CDR3 reads CASSSSSGSYEQCF. In nucleotides, the CDR3 is TGTGCCAGCAGTTCCTCTAGCGGGAGTTACGAGCAGTGCTTC.

The table lists this clonotype with many counts. V and J are TRBV20-1 and TRBJ2-1; 14 positions match TRBD2. Germline loops: CDR1 DFQATT, CDR2 SNEGSKA (reference sequence). The CDR3 is 15 residues long. V was clipped by 5 bases and J by 6 bases; unmatched bases: 6. Here the CDR3 DNA reads TGCAGTGCTCACGGGACTAGCGGGAGTCTCAATGAGCAGTTCTTC. Residues: CSAHGTSGSLNEQFF.

This clonotype has ten or more counts. This chain joins TRBV12-3 or TRBV12-4 and TRBJ2-3; possibly TRBD2 for D (5 bases). The CDR3 spans 16 residues. V lost 6 bases and J 4 bases, leaving 20 bases between the germline ends. Written as DNA, the CDR3 is TGTGCCAGCAGCCTGCTAGCCGCGGGCTACTCAGATACGCAGTATTTT. Encoded protein: CASSLLAAGYSDTQYF.

In regard to this clonotype: A much larger clonotype is one base distant, so this may be a read error. This chain uses TRBV29-1 with TRBJ1-3; D not certain. The CDR3 runs to 13 residues. Germline V lookup: CDR1 SQVTM, CDR2 ANQGSEA. The CDR3 is CSALGGPGITIYF. Here the CDR3 DNA reads TGCAGCGCTCTAGGAGGGCCTGGAATCACCATATATTTT.

Ten or more counts support this clonotype. The V gene is TRBV7-2, the J gene TRBJ2-2; D might be TRBD2 (6 bases). This CDR3 region has 15 residues. Germline CDR1 reads SGHTA; CDR2 reads FQGNSA. The germline V and J ends were trimmed by 5 bases and 4 bases, with 14 bases remaining between them. The CDR3 sequence: CASSQLRDFTGELFF. In nucleotides, the CDR3 is TGTGCCAGCAGCCAACTCCGGGACTTCACCGGGGAGCTGTTTTTT. The whole variable domain, remainder taken from reference TRBV7-2 and TRBJ2-2, is GAGVSQSPSNKVTEKGKDVELRCDPISGHTALYWYRQSLGQGLEFLIYFQGNSAPDKSGLPSDRFSAERTGGSVSTLTIQRTQQEDSAVYLCASSQLRDFTGELFFGEGSRLTVL.

This clonotype was seen ten or more times. The CDR3 nucleotides are TGTGCCAGCAGTTCAAACAGGGGCGCCAAAAACATTCAGTACTTC. Protein sequence: CASSSNRGAKNIQYF. The chain links TRBV6-6 to TRBJ2-4; 7 nucleotides match TRBD1. This CDR3 contains 15 residues. CDR1 and CDR2 from the germline V gene are MNHNY and SVGAGI (reference sequence). V was pared by 4 bases and J by 1 base, with 4 bases of the junction left unmatched.

This clonotype came up many times. V and J are TRBV7-6 and TRBJ2-2; 11 bases match TRBD2. The CDR3 totals 18 residues. Germline CDR1 reads SGHVS; CDR2 reads FNYEAQ. V shed 1 base and J 6 bases; nucleotides not matched to a gene: 10. DNA for the CDR3: TGTGCCAGCAGCTTAGTGGCGACTAGCGGGACTGCCCCCGGGGAGCTGTTTTTT. Protein sequence: CASSLVATSGTAPGELFF.

This clonotype has only a few counts. The chain has TRBV2 and TRBJ2-7, with TRBD1 matching over 8 bases. The CDR3 is 14 residues long. V was clipped by 6 bases and J by 2 bases; unmatched bases: 6. Germline loops: CDR1 SNHLY, CDR2 FYNNEI. CDR3 sequence: CASRPGQAPYEQYF. Written as DNA, the CDR3 is TGTGCCAGCAGGCCGGGACAGGCCCCCTACGAGCAGTACTTC.

In this sample, this clonotype turned up many times. V gene TRBV30 combines with J gene TRBJ1-5, with unresolved D. Per germline, CDR1 GTSNPN and CDR2 SVGIG (reference sequence). Trimming pared 1 base from V and 0 bases from J, leaving 10 bases between. The CDR3 loop spans 15 amino acids. The DNA for the CDR3 is TGTGCCTGGAGTGGTGGTCAACATAGCAATCAGCCCCAGCATTTT. Translation gives CAWSGGQHSNQPQHF.

The chain links TRBV24-1 to TRBJ2-2; D perhaps matches TRBD2 (5 bases). V shed 6 bases and J shed 0 bases, with 10 bases lying between them. Germline CDR1 KGHDR, CDR2 SFDVKD. This CDR3 comprises 15 residues. DNA of the CDR3: TGTGCCACCAGTAGCCGGGAAGCGAACACCGGGGAGCTGTTTTTT. The encoded protein is CATSSREANTGELFF.

A remark on this clonotype: No conserved phenylalanine or tryptophan is present at the end of the CDR3, so a read error is the likely explanation. The V and J genes are TRBV7-8 and TRBJ2-3; a possible D gene is TRBD2 (6 bases). The CDR3 length is 15 residues. In germline, CDR1 is SGHVS, CDR2 FQNEAQ. Trimming took 5 bases from V and 2 from J, leaving 14 bases between them. Here the CDR3 reads CASSKVGGLTDTQYV. The DNA of the CDR3 is TGTGCCAGCAGCAAAGTCGGGGGACTCACAGATACGCAGTATGTT.

Remarks on this clonotype: This may be a read error, as it is one base from a much larger clone. The chain carries TRBV19 and TRBJ2-1, with D possibly matching TRBD1 (6 bases). The CDR3 consists of 12 residues. Trimming stripped 4 bases from V and 8 bases from J, with 9 bases between. The germline gives CDR1 LNHDA, CDR2 SQIVND (reference sequence). The CDR3: CASSTGVHEQFF. CDR3 coding DNA: TGTGCCAGTAGTACAGGGGTCCATGAGCAGTTCTTC.

This clonotype is a singleton in its sample. A much larger clone sits a single nucleotide away, making a read error possible. This chain uses TRBV7-2 with TRBJ2-3; D is ambiguous. Germline CDR1 and CDR2: SGHTA and FQGNSA. This CDR3 comprises 17 residues. The CDR3 DNA reads as TGTGCCAGCAGCCCAAATCCTCAAGTACTGGGCTCAGATACGCAGTGTTTT. Translating it yields CASSPNPQVLGSDTQCF.

Concerning this clonotype itself: A much larger clone differs from this one at a single base, so this may be a read error. The chain carries TRBV5-4 and TRBJ2-7; 8 positions agree with TRBD1. After removal of 3 bases from V and 2 bases from J, the junction contained 7 bases not matched to a gene. Germline CDR1 is SGHNT and CDR2 is YYREEE (reference sequence). This CDR3 is built from 15 residues. CDR3 nucleotides: TGTGCCAGCAGCTCACTAACGGGACAGGCCTACGAGCAGTACTTC. The encoded protein is CASSSLTGQAYEQYF. Full variable domain (remainder filled in from reference TRBV5-4 and TRBJ2-7): ETGVTQSPTHLIKTRGQQVTLRCSSQSGHNTVSWYQQALGQGPQFIFQYYREEENGRGNFPPRFSGLQFPNYSSELNVNALELDDSALYLCASSSLTGQAYEQYFGPGTRLTVT.